The 10 T cell receptor beta chains presented below share a single source sample, sequenced in a study of shared clonotypes between healthy human individuals. The repertoire was sequenced with immunoSEQ multiplex PCR; TCRdb's copy has only in-frame clones and lacks some. Here the sample spans under 1,900,000 clones, around 98.5% being singletons. The sample taken for sequencing was naive CD4+ T cells sorted from blood. Noted subset: CD45RA+ positively selected. The receptor source for this set is a man younger than 45 in good health.

The chain has TRBV29-1 and TRBJ2-1; 8 bases match TRBD1. CDR1 SQVTM and CDR2 ANQGSEA come from the germline V gene. J lost 6 bases, V lost 6 bases, and 7 bases had no gene match. CDR3 length equals 13 residues. CDR3 nucleotides: TGCAGCGTCGACAGGGGACAACGCAATGAGCAGTTCTTC. Protein sequence: CSVDRGQRNEQFF.

The chain has TRBV7-9 and TRBJ2-3; no firm D call. The CDR3 loop spans 14 amino acids. Germline CDR1 SEHNR, CDR2 FQNEAQ (reference sequence). V lost 5 bases, J lost 3 bases, and 12 bases lay in between. Here the CDR3 reads CASSPRGGTDTQYF. CDR3 coding DNA: TGTGCCAGCAGCCCCCGAGGTGGTACAGATACGCAGTATTTT.

The rearrangement links TRBV29-1 to TRBJ2-5; D is ambiguous. This CDR3 has 12 residues. The germline CDR1 and CDR2 sequences are SQVTM and ANQGSEA. V was shortened by 0 bases and J by 4 bases, with 6 bases between the two germline ends. In DNA form, the CDR3 reads TGCAGCGTTGAAGAAAGTGTAGAGACCCAGTACTTC. This translates into CSVEESVETQYF.

This clone occurred once. This chain uses TRBV9 with TRBJ2-2, with D perhaps matching TRBD2 (6 bases). The CDR3 extends over 16 amino acids. Deletions cut 3 bases from V and 4 bases from J, with 16 bases between. CDR1 SGDLS and CDR2 YYNGEE come from the germline V gene. CDR3 sequence reads: CASSGRLPGATGELFF. CDR3 bases: TGTGCCAGCAGCGGGAGACTCCCGGGAGCCACCGGGGAGCTGTTTTTT. The whole variable domain, filled in from reference TRBV9 and TRBJ2-2, reads DSGVTQTPKHLITATGQRVTLRCSPRSGDLSVYWYQQSLDQGLQFLIQYYNGEERAKGNILERFSAQQFPDLHSELNLSSLELGDSALYFCASSGRLPGATGELFFGEGSRLTVL.

V usage is TRBV12-5 and J usage is TRBJ2-2; possible D gene TRBD2, 5 bases. CDR1 and CDR2 from the germline V gene are LGHNT and FRNRAP. V lost 4 bases and J lost 5, with 8 bases in between. The CDR3 has 13 amino acids. The CDR3 here is CASGWGVTGELFF. The CDR3 DNA reads as TGTGCTAGTGGTTGGGGAGTTACCGGGGAGCTGTTTTTT.

The chain recombines TRBV5-4 with TRBJ1-2, with D possibly matching TRBD1 (6 bases). The CDR3 is 13 residues long. CDR1 SGHNT and CDR2 YYREEE come from the germline V gene (reference sequence). V lost 5 bases, J lost 1 base, and 9 bases lay in between. The CDR3 protein is CASRIQGNYGYTF. The CDR3 DNA reads as TGTGCCAGCAGGATACAGGGTAACTATGGCTACACCTTC.

The chain recombines TRBV6-1 with TRBJ2-7; 7 positions match TRBD1. The CDR3 has 15 residues. Germline CDR1 MNHNS, CDR2 SASEGT. V gave up 5 bases and J gave up 4 bases; unmatched junction bases: 11. The CDR3 bases are TGTGCCAGCAGTCCGATCTCGGGACAGACATACGAGCAGTACTTC. Protein: CASSPISGQTYEQYF.

The chain employs TRBV6-6 and TRBJ1-2; TRBD1 might be the D (6 bases). The CDR3 covers 15 residues. V lost 5 bases, J lost 1 base, and 14 bases lay in between. Germline lookup yields CDR1 MNHNY and CDR2 SVGAGI (reference sequence). CDR3 nucleotide sequence: TGTGCCAGCAGTCGGGGGGGACACCTTAACTATGGCTACACCTTC. This codes for CASSRGGHLNYGYTF.

The chain couples TRBV11-2 to TRBJ1-3; 12 nucleotides agree with TRBD1. The CDR3 extends over 15 amino acids. With 3 bases clipped from V and 8 bases from J, the junction kept 5 bases outside the gene matches. CDR1 and CDR2 (germline): SGHAT, FQNNGV. CDR3 bases: TGTGCCAGCAGCTTCGGGACAGGGGGCAGACACACCATATATTTT. This translates into CASSFGTGGRHTIYF.

This clone was counted once. The J gene is TRBJ2-7, the V gene TRBV27, with 9 bases matching TRBD2. V lost 6 bases and J lost 4; bases outside the gene matches: 7. Germline CDR1 MNHEY, CDR2 SMNVEV (reference sequence). The CDR3 is 14 amino acids. CDR3: CASRATSGSYEQYF. In nucleotides, the CDR3 is TGTGCCAGCAGGGCGACTAGCGGTTCTTACGAGCAGTACTTC.